Listed here are 25 T cell receptor beta chains from one sample, sequenced in a study of T cells in Graves' hyperthyroidism and ophthalmopathy. RNA transcripts gave rise to amplified TCR beta CDR3 regions. The study used the HTBI primer set for a first-round RT-PCR of the TCR CDR3. TCRdb recomputed calls from the multiplex PCR reads with MiXCR, one row per CDR3 protein. The sample holds over 700,000 distinct CDR3 sequences, about 17% seen once. Source material: blood. The origin of the receptors is a woman aged 45-65 years with Graves' hyperthyroidism that later progressed to Graves' ophthalmopathy.

This clonotype was detected many times. The J gene is TRBJ2-1, the V gene TRBV20-1; 9 positions match TRBD2. In germline, CDR1 is DFQATT, CDR2 SNEGSKA (reference sequence). Trimming took 2 bases from V and 8 from J; bases not matched to a gene: 7. The CDR3 length is 14 residues. The CDR3 protein is CSARPSGAVDEQFF. In DNA form, the CDR3 reads TGCAGTGCTAGACCTAGCGGGGCGGTGGATGAGCAGTTCTTC.

This clonotype was detected ten times or more. The rearrangement joins TRBV6-5 to TRBJ2-7; either TRBD1 or TRBD2 may fit D (5 bases each). V was trimmed by 2 bases and J by 0 bases, leaving 8 bases between them. The CDR3 is made up of 14 amino acids. Germline V gene data show CDR1 as MNHEY and CDR2 as SVGAGI. The CDR3 spells CASSYRDASYEQYF. The CDR3 DNA reads TGTGCCAGCAGTTACCGGGACGCCTCCTACGAGCAGTACTTC.

This clonotype has a count of ten or more. The V call is TRBV7-8, the J call TRBJ2-7; TRBD1 aligns across 7 bases. The germline V gene has CDR1 SGHVS and CDR2 FQNEAQ. J gave up 3 bases and V 5 bases, and 7 bases lay outside the gene matches. This CDR3 is built from 14 residues. CDR3: CASSGSGGDYEQYF. As DNA, the CDR3 is TGTGCCAGCAGCGGCTCAGGGGGAGACTACGAGCAGTACTTC.

The J gene is TRBJ2-4, the V gene TRBV28, with TRBD1 matching 8 bases. The V and J ends lost 6 bases and 7 bases, in that order; junction bases with no gene match: 11. CDR1 is MDHEN, CDR2 SYDVKM, per germline. The CDR3 spans 15 residues. The CDR3 DNA reads as TGTGCCAGCAGCCCCCCCTCGGGACAGGCGAACATTCAGTACTTC. This translates into CASSPPSGQANIQYF. Supplemented by reference TRBV28 and TRBJ2-4, the full variable domain reads DVKVTQSSRYLVKRTGEKVFLECVQDMDHENMFWYRQDPGLGLRLIYFSYDVKMKEKGDIPEGYSVSREKKERFSLILESASTNQTSMYLCASSPPSGQANIQYFGAGTRLSVL.

Ten or more counts support this clonotype. This chain uses TRBV5-1 with TRBJ2-7; maybe TRBD1 (6 bases). V dropped 0 bases and J dropped 5 bases, with 18 bases sitting between them. The CDR3 length is 16 residues. Germline V gene sequence: CDR1 SGHRS, CDR2 YFSETQ. The DNA of the CDR3 is TGCGCCAGCAGCTTGGACAGGGAAAGGTGGTGGGACGAGCAGTACTTC. Its translation is CASSLDRERWWDEQYF.

This clonotype was seen a few times. The V call is TRBV6-1, the J call TRBJ1-1, with D tentatively TRBD1 (5 bases). The CDR3 runs to 13 residues. The V end was cut by 8 bases, the J end by 1 base, with 11 bases between. Germline lookup yields CDR1 MNHNS and CDR2 SASEGT. CDR3 DNA: TGTGCCAGCCATCGGGGGAAGAACACTGAAGCTTTCTTT. This gives the protein CASHRGKNTEAFF.

This clonotype was found once. The chain has TRBV9 and TRBJ1-4, with D unresolved. Germline CDR1 reads SGDLS; CDR2 reads YYNGEE. The CDR3 loop spans 16 amino acids. V was clipped by 4 bases and J by 0 bases, with 13 bases between them. CDR3 sequence (DNA): TGTGCCAGCAGCCTGACACGGAGCTCAACTAATGAAAAACTGTTTTTT. It yields the protein CASSLTRSSTNEKLFF.

A note on this clonotype: A much more abundant neighbour one base away suggests this may be a read error. This chain connects TRBV7-6 to TRBJ2-7, with a tentative D call TRBD1 (6 bases). CDR1 is SGHVS and CDR2 is FNYEAQ in the germline V gene. The CDR3 spans 16 residues. V lost 4 bases and J 6 bases, leaving 22 bases between the germline ends. CDR3 in DNA: TGTGCCAGCAGCTCCGGCGGCAGGGGCGTCCCCTGCGAGCAGTACTTC. Translating it yields CASSSGGRGVPCEQYF.

The V call is TRBV15, the J call TRBJ1-2, with 8 bases fitting TRBD1. This CDR3 region has 20 residues. Germline V CDR1 and CDR2: LNHNV, YYDKDF (reference sequence). V dropped 0 bases and J dropped 8; count of bases not matched to a gene: 23. CDR3 sequence: CATSRDLGKGQGFEAGGYTF. CDR3 coding DNA: TGTGCCACCAGCAGAGATCTGGGGAAAGGACAGGGCTTCGAGGCAGGAGGCTACACCTTC.

This clonotype was found many times. The chain's CDR3 is CASSYDPGTGQTRSYNEQFF. The CDR3 coding sequence is TGTGCCAGCAGTTACGATCCCGGGACTGGACAGACCCGCTCCTACAATGAGCAGTTCTTC. The V and J genes are TRBV6-2 or TRBV6-3 and TRBJ2-1; D tentatively fits TRBD1 or TRBD2 (6 bases each). Germline V gene lookup returns CDR1 MNHEY and CDR2 SVGEGT. V lost 2 bases to trimming and J lost 0 bases, with 23 bases between them. The CDR3 extends over 20 amino acids.

This clonotype was observed a few times. V is TRBV6-1 and J is TRBJ1-2; D gene uncertain. This CDR3 has 12 amino acids. Looked up from germline, CDR1 is MNHNS and CDR2 is SASEGT. The V end lost 7 bases, the J end lost 4 bases, and 10 bases lay between the germline ends. The CDR3 nucleotides are TGTGCCAGCACGGAGACGTTCTATGGCTACACCTTC. Its translation is CASTETFYGYTF.

This clonotype has just a few counts. The gene calls are TRBV14 and TRBJ1-4; TRBD1 matches at 9 bases. The CDR3 length is 15 residues. J gave up 8 bases and V 4 bases, and 8 bases lay outside the gene matches. Germline assignment: CDR1 SGHDN and CDR2 FVKESK. The CDR3 here is CASSRGTGGNEKLFF. The CDR3 nucleotides are TGTGCCAGCAGCCGCGGCACAGGGGGCAACGAAAAACTGTTTTTT.

This clonotype was seen more than once but under ten times. The chain has TRBV10-1 and TRBJ2-2; TRBD1 matches at 7 bases. The CDR3 contains 16 residues. Germline V gives CDR1 WNHNN, CDR2 SYGVQD (reference sequence). V was clipped by 3 bases and J by 4 bases; unmatched bases: 8. The CDR3 reads CASSDLRDSGTGELFF. The CDR3 nucleotides are TGCGCCAGCAGTGACCTCCGGGACAGCGGCACCGGGGAGCTGTTTTTT.

The J gene is TRBJ2-2, the V gene TRBV27; D gene uncertain. The CDR3 loop spans 12 amino acids. V was clipped by 5 bases and J by 7 bases, with 8 bases between them. Germline CDR1 MNHEY, CDR2 SMNVEV (reference sequence). DNA for the CDR3: TGTGCCAGCAGTCACCGGAGCGGGGAGCTGTTTTTT. This encodes CASSHRSGELFF.

For this clonotype: The germline gene is not matched at one end of the junction; a read error may be the cause. The gene calls are TRBV5-1 and TRBJ1-1; 8 nucleotides agree with TRBD1. CDR1 is SGHRS and CDR2 is YFSETQ in the germline V gene. CDR3 length: 13 amino acids. CDR3 protein: CAGSLDRGFEAFF. The DNA of the CDR3 is TGCGCCGGCAGCCTAGACAGGGGATTTGAAGCTTTCTTT. Based on the CDR3 plus reference TRBV5-1 and TRBJ1-1, the full variable domain is KAGVTQTPRYLIKTRGQQVTLSCSPISGHRSVSWYQQTPGQGLQFLFEYFSETQRNKGNFPGRFSGRQFSNSRSEMNVSTLELGDSALYLCAGSLDRGFEAFFGQGTRLTVV.

This rearrangement joins TRBV30 to TRBJ2-7; D possibly corresponds to TRBD1 (6 bases). The CDR3 contains 12 residues. Germline V lookup: CDR1 GTSNPN, CDR2 SVGIG (reference sequence). V lost 8 bases and J 0 bases, leaving 11 bases between the germline ends. CDR3 DNA: TGTGCCGGGACATACAGCTCCTACGAGCAGTACTTC. Amino acid sequence: CAGTYSSYEQYF.

This chain joins TRBV5-8 and TRBJ1-4; no firm D call. Deletions cut 4 bases from V and 8 bases from J, with 18 bases between. Germline loops: CDR1 SGHTS, CDR2 YDEGEE. The CDR3 loop spans 15 amino acids. As DNA, the CDR3 is TGTGCCAGCAGCCCCTGGCGCGACGGGGAGGAAAAACTGTTTTTT. This codes for CASSPWRDGEEKLFF.

This clonotype showed up just a few times. The chain couples TRBV6-4 to TRBJ1-1; D is unclear. The CDR3 runs to 13 residues. Germline CDR1 reads MRHNA; CDR2 reads SNTAGT. V shed 4 bases and J shed 2 bases, with 8 bases lying between them. The CDR3 DNA reads as TGTGCCAGCAGTGCCCACGCTAACACTGAAGCTTTCTTT. Translation gives CASSAHANTEAFF.

This clonotype was picked up many times. This chain connects TRBV6-2 or TRBV6-3 to TRBJ1-1; D unclear. Per germline, CDR1 MNHEY and CDR2 SVGEGT. The CDR3 has 13 amino acids. V shed 7 bases and J shed 4 bases, with 13 bases lying between them. The CDR3: CASTQASPTEAFF. The CDR3 nucleotides are TGTGCCAGCACGCAGGCCTCGCCCACTGAAGCTTTCTTT.

V usage is TRBV2 and J usage is TRBJ2-2; 11 nucleotides line up with TRBD1. V lost 8 bases, J lost 6 bases, and 5 bases stayed unmatched. The CDR3 extends over 14 amino acids. Germline assignment: CDR1 SNHLY and CDR2 FYNNEI. CDR3: CASLDRGPPGELFF. The CDR3 DNA follows: TGTGCCAGCCTGGACAGGGGGCCCCCCGGGGAGCTGTTTTTT.

Only a few counts were recorded for this clonotype. This chain uses TRBV20-1 with TRBJ2-3; TRBD1 or TRBD2 may be the D gene (6 bases each). The CDR3 length is 15 residues. V shed 6 bases and J shed 3 bases, with 19 bases lying between them. Germline loops: CDR1 DFQATT, CDR2 SNEGSKA (reference sequence). The CDR3: CSARTVQGGTDTQYF. CDR3 coding DNA: TGCAGTGCCCGGACCGTACAGGGAGGTACAGATACGCAGTATTTT.

This chain links TRBV4-1 with TRBJ1-5; TRBD1 agrees at 9 bases. The junction had 6 bases not matched to a gene; V was cut back by 1 base and J by 5 bases. Germline-derived CDR1 and CDR2 are MGHRA and YSYEKL. The CDR3 has 16 residues. The CDR3 sequence is CASSQGSGTGYQPQHF. CDR3 nucleotide sequence: TGCGCCAGCAGCCAAGGTTCCGGGACAGGGTATCAGCCCCAGCATTTT.

In this sample, this clonotype turned up many times. The chain has TRBV5-4 and TRBJ2-5, with TRBD2 identical over 9 bases. With V trimmed by 2 bases and J by 1 base, 3 bases remained unmatched. Germline loops: CDR1 SGHNT, CDR2 YYREEE (reference sequence). The CDR3 is made up of 15 amino acids. The CDR3 nucleotides are TGTGCCAGCAGCTTAGCGGGGGGTCCCCAAGAGACCCAGTACTTC. Translation gives CASSLAGGPQETQYF.

This clonotype was recorded at least ten times. The chain links TRBV7-8 to TRBJ2-1; 10 nucleotides match TRBD2. The germline V gene encodes CDR1 SGHVS and CDR2 FQNEAQ. This CDR3 has 16 amino acids. V dropped 2 bases and J dropped 9; count of bases not matched to a gene: 10. The CDR3 DNA follows: TGTGCCAGCAGCTTATATGGAAGCGGGGGGGCTGGTGAGCAGTTCTTC. Its translation is CASSLYGSGGAGEQFF.

The genes are TRBV6-1 and TRBJ1-2, with D maybe TRBD1 (5 bases). The V gene's germline CDR1 is MNHNS and CDR2 SASEGT. The CDR3 has 15 residues. Trimming removed 4 bases from V and 1 base from J, with 13 bases in between. The CDR3 coding sequence is TGTGCCAGCAGTGGAAGGGACGGTCTTAACTATGGCTACACCTTC. Translated: CASSGRDGLNYGYTF.